The next 14 T cell receptor beta chains were all read from a single sample in a study of T cell responses to AZD1222 COVID-19 vaccine. Method: immunoSEQ multiplex PCR; TCRdb's copy keeps in-frame clones and lacks some. Seen here are approximately 180,000 clones, around 90% observed once, and the top ten hold under 7.5%. This specimen was peripheral blood, taken on day 0 of AZD1222 vaccination. The origin of the receptors is an adult in good health.

This clone was seen once. The gene calls are TRBV27 and TRBJ2-5, with D possibly being TRBD2 (7 bases). V was cut by 7 bases and J by 1 base, with 19 bases left in between. In germline, CDR1 is MNHEY, CDR2 SMNVEV (reference sequence). This CDR3 spans 16 amino acids. CDR3 loop: CASTLLGGPGQETQYF. The CDR3 bases are TGTGCCAGCACCTTGTTGGGGGGGCCGGGCCAAGAGACCCAGTACTTC.

V gene TRBV7-8 combines with J gene TRBJ1-4; D is unresolved. Germline CDR1 SGHVS, CDR2 FQNEAQ. V lost 2 bases, J lost 0 bases, and 7 bases lay in between. This CDR3 region has 15 residues. The chain's CDR3 is CASSLWLTTNEKLFF. CDR3 bases: TGTGCCAGCAGCTTATGGCTTACAACTAATGAAAAACTGTTTTTT. Combining the CDR3 with reference TRBV7-8 and TRBJ1-4 gives the whole variable domain GAGVSQSPRYKVAKRGQDVALRCDPISGHVSLFWYQQALGQGPEFLTYFQNEAQLDKSGLPSDRFFAERPEGSVSTLKIQRTQQEDSAVYLCASSLWLTTNEKLFFGSGTQLSVL.

The CDR3: CASTPGQHTDTQYF. Written as DNA, the CDR3 is TGTGCCAGCACCCCGGGACAGCACACAGATACGCAGTATTTT. The gene calls are TRBV28 and TRBJ2-3; 7 bases are shared with TRBD1. Germline assignment: CDR1 MDHEN and CDR2 SYDVKM. The ends lost 7 bases at V and 2 bases at J; junction bases unmatched: 6. The CDR3 is made up of 14 amino acids.

This rearrangement joins TRBV14 to TRBJ1-6; TRBD1 is a possible D gene (6 bases). Deletions cut 4 bases from V and 5 bases from J, with 15 bases between. The germline V gene has CDR1 SGHDN and CDR2 FVKESK. The CDR3 length is 16 residues. This CDR3 is CASSPSGGPNNSPLHF. DNA for the CDR3: TGTGCCAGCAGCCCCTCGGGGGGGCCGAATAATTCACCCCTCCACTTT.

V usage is TRBV5-4 and J usage is TRBJ1-6; D remains ambiguous. This CDR3 is built from 14 residues. Germline lookup yields CDR1 SGHNT and CDR2 YYREEE (reference sequence). Trimming removed 1 base at V and 8 bases at J, with 10 bases between. CDR3 protein: CASSLKNTDSPLHF. CDR3 DNA: TGTGCCAGCAGCTTGAAAAATACAGATTCACCCCTCCACTTT.

This chain connects TRBV29-1 to TRBJ2-3, with 10 bases that match TRBD2. Germline V gene sequence: CDR1 SQVTM, CDR2 ANQGSEA. This CDR3 comprises 14 residues. Germline trimming cut 4 bases from V and 8 bases from J; bases unmatched to any gene: 9. CDR3 in amino acids: CSVASGGPTGTQYF. The CDR3 region has the DNA TGCAGCGTTGCTAGCGGGGGCCCTACGGGTACGCAGTATTTT.

The CDR3 region has the DNA TGTGCCGCCCGGGACAGCTACAATGAGCAGTTCTTC. Translated, it gives CAARDSYNEQFF. V and J are TRBV10-3 and TRBJ2-1; 7 nucleotides align to TRBD1. Germline CDR1 is ENHRY and CDR2 is SYGVKD. Germline trimming cut 11 bases from V and 3 bases from J; bases unmatched to any gene: 4. The CDR3 loop spans 12 amino acids.

This clone was seen once. V and J are TRBV9 and TRBJ2-1; 7 bases line up with TRBD2. CDR1 is SGDLS and CDR2 is YYNGEE in the germline V gene. V was clipped by 2 bases and J by 3 bases; unmatched bases: 2. The CDR3 totals 14 residues. The CDR3 DNA reads as TGTGCCAGCAGCGTCCGGGACTACTACAATGAGCAGTTCTTC. It yields the protein CASSVRDYYNEQFF.

The chain has TRBV7-2 and TRBJ1-2; possibly TRBD1 for D (6 bases). CDR1 is SGHTA and CDR2 is FQGNSA in the germline V gene. The V end lost 5 bases, the J end lost 4 bases, and 14 bases lay between the germline ends. The CDR3 loop spans 14 amino acids. CDR3 in amino acids: CASSQGQGVYGYTF. CDR3 bases: TGTGCCAGCAGCCAGGGGCAAGGAGTCTATGGCTACACCTTC.

The J gene is TRBJ2-1, the V gene TRBV21-1; TRBD2, the table's D call, was not compared with the DNA. TRBV21-1 is a listed pseudogene. The CDR3 length is 15 residues. Here the CDR3 reads CASSHGTSETNEQFF. The CDR3 nucleotides read TGTGCCAGCAGCCACGGGACTAGCGAAACCAATGAGCAGTTCTTC.

In DNA, the CDR3 is TGTGCCAGCAGCTATTCTAGCGTCGAGCAGTTCTTC. Translating it yields CASSYSSVEQFF. This chain links TRBV28 with TRBJ2-1; possible D gene TRBD2, 6 bases. The CDR3 has 12 residues. The V and J ends lost 6 bases and 10 bases respectively, with 13 bases between them. The germline gives CDR1 MDHEN, CDR2 SYDVKM.

The V gene is TRBV6-6, the J gene TRBJ2-3; D may be TRBD1 or TRBD2 (5 bases each). This CDR3 has 13 residues. The V gene lost 4 bases and the J gene lost 8 bases, with 13 bases spanning the gap. Germline loops: CDR1 MNHNY, CDR2 SVGAGI (reference sequence). The CDR3 is CASSSGASATQYF. CDR3 in DNA: TGTGCCAGCAGTTCCGGGGCCTCAGCTACGCAGTATTTT.

The chain uses TRBV9 and TRBJ1-2; D is uncertain. Germline V gene data show CDR1 as SGDLS and CDR2 as YYNGEE. The V gene lost 3 bases and the J gene lost 4 bases, with 19 bases spanning the gap. CDR3 length: 16 residues. The CDR3 region is CASSATSGRLFYGYTF. The CDR3 nucleotides read TGTGCCAGCAGCGCCACCTCCGGGAGGCTATTCTATGGCTACACCTTC.

The chain combines TRBV19 with TRBJ1-5; D perhaps matches TRBD1 (6 bases). Germline V gene data show CDR1 as LNHDA and CDR2 as SQIVND (reference sequence). V was shortened by 5 bases and J by 5 bases, with 10 bases between the two germline ends. The CDR3 is 13 amino acids. The CDR3 spells CASSLQGDQPQHF. DNA for the CDR3: TGTGCCAGTAGTCTACAGGGAGATCAGCCCCAGCATTTT.